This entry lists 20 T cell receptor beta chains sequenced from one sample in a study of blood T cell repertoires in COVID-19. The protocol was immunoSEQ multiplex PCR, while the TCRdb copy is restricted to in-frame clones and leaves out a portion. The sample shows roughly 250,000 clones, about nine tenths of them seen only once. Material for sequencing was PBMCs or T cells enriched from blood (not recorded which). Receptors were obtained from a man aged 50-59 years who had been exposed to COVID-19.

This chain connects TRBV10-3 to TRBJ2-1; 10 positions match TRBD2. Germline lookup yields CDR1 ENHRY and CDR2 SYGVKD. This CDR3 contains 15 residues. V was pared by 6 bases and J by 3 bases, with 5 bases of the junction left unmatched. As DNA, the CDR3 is TGTGCCATCAGAAATACTAGCGGGGACTACAATGAGCAGTTCTTC. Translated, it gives CAIRNTSGDYNEQFF.

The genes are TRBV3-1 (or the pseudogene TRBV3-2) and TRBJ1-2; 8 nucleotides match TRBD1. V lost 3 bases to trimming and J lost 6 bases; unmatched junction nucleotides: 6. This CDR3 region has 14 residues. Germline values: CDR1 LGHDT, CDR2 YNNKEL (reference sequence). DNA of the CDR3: TGTGCCAGCAGCCACCGTGGACAGGGCGATGGCTACACCTTC. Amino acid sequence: CASSHRGQGDGYTF.

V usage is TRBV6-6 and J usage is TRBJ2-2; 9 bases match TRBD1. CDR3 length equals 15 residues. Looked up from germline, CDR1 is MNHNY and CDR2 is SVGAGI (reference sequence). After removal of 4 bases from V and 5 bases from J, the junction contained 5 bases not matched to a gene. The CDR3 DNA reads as TGTGCCAGCAGTTTCGTGACAGGGGGTACCGGGGAGCTGTTTTTT. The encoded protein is CASSFVTGGTGELFF.

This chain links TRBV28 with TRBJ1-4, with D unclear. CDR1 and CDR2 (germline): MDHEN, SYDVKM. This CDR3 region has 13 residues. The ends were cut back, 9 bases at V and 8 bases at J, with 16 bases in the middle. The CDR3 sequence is CASSRVGTEKLFF. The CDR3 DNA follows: TGTGCCAGTTCCCGGGTGGGTACCGAAAAACTGTTTTTT.

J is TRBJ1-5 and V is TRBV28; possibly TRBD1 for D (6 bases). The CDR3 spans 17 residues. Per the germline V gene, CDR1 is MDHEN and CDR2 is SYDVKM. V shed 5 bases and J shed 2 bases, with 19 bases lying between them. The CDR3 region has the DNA TGTGCCAGCAGTCCCCTTAGGGGGTCGGGACGCAATCAGCCCCAGCATTTT. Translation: CASSPLRGSGRNQPQHF.

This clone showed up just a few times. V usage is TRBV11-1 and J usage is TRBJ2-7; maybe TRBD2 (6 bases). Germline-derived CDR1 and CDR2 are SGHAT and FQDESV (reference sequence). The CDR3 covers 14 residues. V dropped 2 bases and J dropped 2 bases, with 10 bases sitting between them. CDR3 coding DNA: TGTGCCAGCAGCTTAATGTCGGGGGCCTACGAGCAGTACTTC. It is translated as CASSLMSGAYEQYF.

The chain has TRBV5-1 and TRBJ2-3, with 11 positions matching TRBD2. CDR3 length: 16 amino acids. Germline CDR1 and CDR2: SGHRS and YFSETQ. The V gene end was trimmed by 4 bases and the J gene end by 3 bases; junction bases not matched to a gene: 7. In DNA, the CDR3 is TGCGCCAGCAGCGGCGGCGGGACTAGCGGTACAGATACGCAGTATTTT. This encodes CASSGGGTSGTDTQYF. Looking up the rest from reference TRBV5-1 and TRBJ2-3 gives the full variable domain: KAGVTQTPRYLIKTRGQQVTLSCSPISGHRSVSWYQQTPGQGLQFLFEYFSETQRNKGNFPGRFSGRQFSNSRSEMNVSTLELGDSALYLCASSGGGTSGTDTQYFGPGTRLTVL.

CDR3 DNA sequence: TGTGCCAGCAGCTTTTCCCGGGACACCGGAGCTTTCTTT. Translated, it gives CASSFSRDTGAFF. This rearrangement joins TRBV7-2 to TRBJ1-1, with a possible D match to TRBD1 (6 bases). Looked up from germline, CDR1 is SGHTA and CDR2 is FQGNSA. Trimming left V 3 bases short and J 10 bases short, with 15 bases between. CDR3 length: 13 amino acids.

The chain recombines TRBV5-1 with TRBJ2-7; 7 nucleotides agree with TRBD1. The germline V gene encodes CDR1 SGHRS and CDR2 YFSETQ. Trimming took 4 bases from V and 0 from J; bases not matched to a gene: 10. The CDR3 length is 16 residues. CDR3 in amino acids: CASSSLSRGSSYEQYF. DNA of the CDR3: TGCGCCAGCAGCAGCCTCTCCAGGGGGTCCTCCTACGAGCAGTACTTC. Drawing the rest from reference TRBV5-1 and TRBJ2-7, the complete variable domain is KAGVTQTPRYLIKTRGQQVTLSCSPISGHRSVSWYQQTPGQGLQFLFEYFSETQRNKGNFPGRFSGRQFSNSRSEMNVSTLELGDSALYLCASSSLSRGSSYEQYFGPGTRLTVT.

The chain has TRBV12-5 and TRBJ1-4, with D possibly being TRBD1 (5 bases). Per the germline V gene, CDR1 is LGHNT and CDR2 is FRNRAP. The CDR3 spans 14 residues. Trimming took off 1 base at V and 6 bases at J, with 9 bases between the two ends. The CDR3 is CASGLGQPDEKLFF. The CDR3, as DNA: TGTGCTAGTGGTTTGGGACAGCCGGATGAAAAACTGTTTTTT.

The CDR3 protein is CASSLDLAGYNEQFF. For the CDR3, the DNA is TGTGCCAGCAGTTTGGATCTAGCGGGATACAATGAGCAGTTCTTC. V is TRBV28 and J is TRBJ2-1; 9 bases match TRBD2. V shed 3 bases and J 4 bases; nucleotides not matched to a gene: 4. The CDR3 extends over 15 amino acids. The germline V gene encodes CDR1 MDHEN and CDR2 SYDVKM.

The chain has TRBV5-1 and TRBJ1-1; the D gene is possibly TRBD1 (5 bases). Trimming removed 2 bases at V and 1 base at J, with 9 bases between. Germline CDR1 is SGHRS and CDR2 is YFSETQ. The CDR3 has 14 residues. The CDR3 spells CASSFVGGNTEAFF. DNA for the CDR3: TGCGCCAGCAGCTTCGTCGGGGGGAACACTGAAGCTTTCTTT. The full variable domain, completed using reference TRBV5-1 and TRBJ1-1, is KAGVTQTPRYLIKTRGQQVTLSCSPISGHRSVSWYQQTPGQGLQFLFEYFSETQRNKGNFPGRFSGRQFSNSRSEMNVSTLELGDSALYLCASSFVGGNTEAFFGQGTRLTVV.

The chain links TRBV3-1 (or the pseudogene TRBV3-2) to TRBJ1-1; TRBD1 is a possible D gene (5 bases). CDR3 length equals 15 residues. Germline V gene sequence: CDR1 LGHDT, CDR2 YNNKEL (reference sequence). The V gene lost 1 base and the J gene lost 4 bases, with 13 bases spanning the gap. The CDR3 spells CASSQVQEGSTEAFF. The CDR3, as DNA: TGTGCCAGCAGCCAAGTTCAGGAGGGGTCCACTGAAGCTTTCTTT.

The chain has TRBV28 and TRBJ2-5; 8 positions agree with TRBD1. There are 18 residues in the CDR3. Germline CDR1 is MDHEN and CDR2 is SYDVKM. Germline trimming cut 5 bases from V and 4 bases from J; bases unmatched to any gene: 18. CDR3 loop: CASSPRTGLRVDRETQYF. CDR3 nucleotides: TGTGCCAGCAGTCCTAGGACAGGGCTAAGGGTGGATCGAGAGACCCAGTACTTC.

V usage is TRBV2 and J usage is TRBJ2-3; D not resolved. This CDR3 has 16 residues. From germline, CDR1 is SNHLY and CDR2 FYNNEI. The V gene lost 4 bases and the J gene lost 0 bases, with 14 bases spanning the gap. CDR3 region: CASSGPARRSTDTQYF. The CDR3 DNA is TGTGCCAGCAGTGGGCCCGCCAGGCGCAGCACAGATACGCAGTATTTT.

The CDR3, as DNA: TGCGCCAGCACGGAGGGGCGAGGTGCAACTAATGAAAAACTGTTTTTT. Protein sequence: CASTEGRGATNEKLFF. V and J are TRBV5-1 and TRBJ1-4; possibly TRBD1 for D (5 bases). CDR1 SGHRS and CDR2 YFSETQ come from the germline V gene. This CDR3 is 16 amino acids long. Trimming left V 6 bases short and J 0 bases short, with 15 bases between. The full variable domain, rest sourced from reference TRBV5-1 and TRBJ1-4, is KAGVTQTPRYLIKTRGQQVTLSCSPISGHRSVSWYQQTPGQGLQFLFEYFSETQRNKGNFPGRFSGRQFSNSRSEMNVSTLELGDSALYLCASTEGRGATNEKLFFGSGTQLSVL.

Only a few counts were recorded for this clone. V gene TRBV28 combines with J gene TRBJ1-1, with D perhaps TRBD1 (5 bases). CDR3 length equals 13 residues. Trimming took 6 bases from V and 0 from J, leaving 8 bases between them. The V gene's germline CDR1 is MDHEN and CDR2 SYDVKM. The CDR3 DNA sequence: TGTGCCAGCAGGTGGGGCATGAACACTGAAGCTTTCTTT. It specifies CASRWGMNTEAFF.

The CDR3 spells CASSLDGEENTEAFF. DNA for the CDR3: TGTGCCAGCAGCTTAGACGGTGAAGAGAACACTGAAGCTTTCTTT. The V gene is TRBV7-6, the J gene TRBJ1-1; D ambiguous. Germline V gives CDR1 SGHVS, CDR2 FNYEAQ. This CDR3 spans 15 amino acids. V was cut by 1 base and J by 1 base, with 10 bases left in between.

The DNA of the CDR3 is TGTGCCAGCAGTCACGGGACAGGGGGTCGCAATGAGCAGTTCTTC. This gives the protein CASSHGTGGRNEQFF. The J gene is TRBJ2-1, the V gene TRBV27; 11 nucleotides line up with TRBD1. After removal of 5 bases from V and 6 bases from J, the junction contained 6 bases not matched to a gene. The CDR3 consists of 15 residues. Germline CDR1 reads MNHEY; CDR2 reads SMNVEV (reference sequence).

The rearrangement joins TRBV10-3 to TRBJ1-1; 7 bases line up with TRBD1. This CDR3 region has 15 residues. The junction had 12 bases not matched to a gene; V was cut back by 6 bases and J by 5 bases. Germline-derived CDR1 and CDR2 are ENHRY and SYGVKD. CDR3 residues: CAIREDREYSTEAFF. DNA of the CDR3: TGTGCCATCAGAGAAGACAGGGAATATTCTACTGAAGCTTTCTTT.